The 5 T cell receptor beta chains below all came from one sample that was sequenced in a study of blood T cell repertoires in COVID-19. Sequencing was performed with immunoSEQ multiplex PCR; in TCRdb, only in-frame clones are kept and a portion is missing. Of about 320,000 clones listed, about 85% were seen once; the top ten hold 1.5% to 2%. The source material was PBMCs or T cells enriched from blood (not recorded which). These receptors came from a woman younger than 45 who had been exposed to COVID-19.

This chain uses TRBV19 with TRBJ2-7; 7 positions agree with TRBD2. Germline V gene sequence: CDR1 LNHDA, CDR2 SQIVND (reference sequence). CDR3 length: 15 amino acids. J was trimmed by 6 bases and V by 4 bases; bases with no gene match: 12. CDR3: CASSTTRGSLGEQYF. CDR3 sequence (DNA): TGTGCCAGTAGTACCACCCGCGGGAGTTTGGGCGAGCAGTACTTC.

The rearrangement joins TRBV5-1 to TRBJ2-3, with D hard to call. CDR3 size: 15 residues. V lost 0 bases and J lost 0, with 8 bases in between. In germline, CDR1 is SGHRS, CDR2 YFSETQ. CDR3 coding DNA: TGCGCCAGCAGCTTGGGACTCACGAGCACAGATACGCAGTATTTT. Translated, it gives CASSLGLTSTDTQYF.

This rearrangement joins TRBV30 to TRBJ2-2; 14 positions match TRBD2. Germline loops: CDR1 GTSNPN, CDR2 SVGIG (reference sequence). Trimming at V came to 3 bases and at J to 6 bases, leaving 0 bases not matched to a gene. This CDR3 has 14 residues. The CDR3 loop is CAWRTSGGAGELFF. For the CDR3, the DNA is TGTGCCTGGAGGACTAGCGGGGGGGCCGGGGAGCTGTTTTTT.

The chain employs TRBV30 and TRBJ1-2; 7 bases are a match to TRBD1. The V and J ends lost 4 bases and 7 bases, in that order; junction bases with no gene match: 9. CDR3 length equals 13 residues. Germline CDR1 is GTSNPN and CDR2 is SVGIG (reference sequence). CDR3: CAWNRQGDGGYTF. Here the CDR3 DNA reads TGTGCCTGGAACCGACAGGGAGATGGTGGCTACACCTTC.

The chain carries TRBV28 and TRBJ1-1; the D gene is possibly TRBD1 (6 bases). This CDR3 contains 14 residues. V was clipped by 8 bases and J by 1 base, with 14 bases between them. Germline CDR1 is MDHEN and CDR2 is SYDVKM. CDR3 region: CASLGGHPNTEAFF. The CDR3 coding sequence is TGTGCCAGCCTAGGGGGACACCCGAACACTGAAGCTTTCTTT.